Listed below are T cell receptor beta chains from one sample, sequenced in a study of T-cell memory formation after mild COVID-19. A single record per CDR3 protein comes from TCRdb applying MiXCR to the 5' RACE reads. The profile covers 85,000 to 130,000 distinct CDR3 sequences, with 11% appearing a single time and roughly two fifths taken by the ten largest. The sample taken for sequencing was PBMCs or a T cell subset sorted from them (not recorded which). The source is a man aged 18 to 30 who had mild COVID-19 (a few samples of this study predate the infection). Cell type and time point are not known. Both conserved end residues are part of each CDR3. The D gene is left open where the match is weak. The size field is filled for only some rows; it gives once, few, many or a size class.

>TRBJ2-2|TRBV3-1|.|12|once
TGTGCCAGCAGCCAAGTACCGTTGGAGCTGTTTTTT
CASSQVPLELFF
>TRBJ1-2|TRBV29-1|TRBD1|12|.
TGCAGCGCAAGACAGGGCGTCTATGGCTACACCTTC
CSARQGVYGYTF
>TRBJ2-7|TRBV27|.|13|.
TGTGCCAGCAGTTTATCAGGGCCCTACGAGCAGTACTTC
CASSLSGPYEQYF
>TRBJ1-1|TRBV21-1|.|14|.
TGTGCCAGCAGACAGAGGACAGGGGAGCTAAAAGCTTTCTTT
CASRQRTGELKAFF
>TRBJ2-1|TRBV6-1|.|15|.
TGTGCCAGCAGTGAAAGGGCAGGGGAAGGGAATGAGCAGTTCTTC
CASSERAGEGNEQFF
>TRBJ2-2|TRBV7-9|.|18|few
TGTGCCAGCAGCTTAGAGGCCCGAGGAGCTGGGGGCACCGGGGAGCTGTTTTTT
CASSLEARGAGGTGELFF
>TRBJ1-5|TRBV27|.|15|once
TGTGCCAGCAGTTCCTTACTGGACTTGACTAGGCCCCAGCATTTT
CASSSLLDLTRPQHF
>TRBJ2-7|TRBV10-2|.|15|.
TGCGCCAGCAGTGAGGGTGGGGGGCCACCCCACGAGCAGTACTTC
CASSEGGGPPHEQYF
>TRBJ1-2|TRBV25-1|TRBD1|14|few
TGTGCCAGCAGTGCCTGGGGCAGGGGGCCTGGCTACACCTTC
CASSAWGRGPGYTF
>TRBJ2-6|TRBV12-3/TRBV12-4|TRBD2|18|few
TGTGCCAGTCGGCGAGCGGGGGGCCCCATCTCTGGGGCCAACGTCCTGACTTTC
CASRRAGGPISGANVLTF
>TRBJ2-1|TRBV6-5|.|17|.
TGTGCCAGCAGTAGCCCGGGACCCAGTCCCCTCTACAATGAGCAGTTCTTC
CASSSPGPSPLYNEQFF
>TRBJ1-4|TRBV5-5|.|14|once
TGTGCCAGCAGCCCTATTGCAACTAATGAAAAACTGTTTTTT
CASSPIATNEKLFF
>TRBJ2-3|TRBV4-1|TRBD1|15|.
TGCGCCAGCAGCCAAACCGGGACAGGGGTGCATACGCAGTATTTT
CASSQTGTGVHTQYF
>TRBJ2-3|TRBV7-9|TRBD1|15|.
TGTGCCAGCAGCTCGATGGGGACAGACACAGATACGCAGTATTTT
CASSSMGTDTDTQYF
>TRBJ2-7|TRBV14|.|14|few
TGTGCCAGCAGCCAAGACGTGATCTCCTACGAGCAGTACTTC
CASSQDVISYEQYF
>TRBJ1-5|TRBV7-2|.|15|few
TGTGCCAGCAGCCAACACTCGAGGGGCGATCAGCCCCAGCATTTT
CASSQHSRGDQPQHF
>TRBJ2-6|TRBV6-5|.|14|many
TGTGCCAGCAGTTACAACCCTGGGGCCAACGTCCTGACTTTC
CASSYNPGANVLTF
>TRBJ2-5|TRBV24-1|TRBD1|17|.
TGTGCCACCAGTGATCCAGCCGGAGAAGGGGGCAAGGAGACCCAGTACTTC
CATSDPAGEGGKETQYF
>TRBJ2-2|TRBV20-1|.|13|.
TGCAGTGCTAGAGATTTAAGGACCGGGGAGCTGTTTTTT
CSARDLRTGELFF
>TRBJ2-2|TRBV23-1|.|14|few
TGCGCCAGAACATCACAGGGAAGCACCGGGGAGCTGTTTTTT
CARTSQGSTGELFF
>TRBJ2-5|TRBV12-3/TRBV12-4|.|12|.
TGTGCCAGCAGCGGAGGGTGGGAGACCCAGTACTTC
CASSGGWETQYF
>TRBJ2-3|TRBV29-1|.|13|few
TGCAGCGTCCCACGAGGGGTCTCATATACGCAGTATTTT
CSVPRGVSYTQYF
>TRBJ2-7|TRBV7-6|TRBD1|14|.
TGTGCCAGCAGCTTAGGACAGGGGGCCAGCGAGCAGTACTTC
CASSLGQGASEQYF
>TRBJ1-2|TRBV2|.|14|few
TGTGCCAGCAGTGATGGGGGCGCGGCTTATGGCTACACCTTC
CASSDGGAAYGYTF
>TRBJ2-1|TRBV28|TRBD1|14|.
TGTGCCAGCAGCCGGGACAGCAACTACAATGAGCAGTTCTTC
CASSRDSNYNEQFF
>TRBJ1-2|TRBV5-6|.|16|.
TGTGCCAGCAGCTTGGCCGGCGGGGGCAGAGTCTATGGCTACACCTTC
CASSLAGGGRVYGYTF
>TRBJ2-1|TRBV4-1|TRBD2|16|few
TGCGCCAGCAGCCAAGATGGGGGACTAGTGTGGAATGAGCAGTTCTTC
CASSQDGGLVWNEQFF
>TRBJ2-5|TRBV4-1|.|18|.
TGCGCCAGCAGCCACCAAAGATGGGGACAAGTAGGACAAGAGACCCAGTACTTC
CASSHQRWGQVGQETQYF
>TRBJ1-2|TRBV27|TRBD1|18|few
TGTGCCAGCAGTTTAGGGGCCTTTACAGGGGGTCTCAACTATGGCTACACCTTC
CASSLGAFTGGLNYGYTF
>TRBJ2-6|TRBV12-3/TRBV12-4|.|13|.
TGTGCCAGCCGAGGAACTGGGGCCAACGTCCTGACTTTC
CASRGTGANVLTF
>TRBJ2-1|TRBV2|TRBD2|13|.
TGTGGAAGAGGTAGCGGGGGAATCAATGAGCAGTTCTTC
CGRGSGGINEQFF